This T cell receptor beta chain was recovered during a study of blood T cell repertoires in COVID-19. This CDR3 region has 16 residues. After removal of 1 base from V and 4 bases from J, the junction contained 5 bases not matched to a gene. Per germline, CDR1 MGHRA and CDR2 YSYEKL. In the authors' workflow: Counts of nucleated cells, estimated from reference gene primer amplification, were obtained. Profiled with immunoSEQ multiplex PCR; TCRdb holds only in-frame clones, not every one. The V and J calls and clone size are taken from that table; D and trimming were inferred from the DNA. The sample has some 290,000 clones, 85% to 95% seen once. Enrolled through a virtual design, the participants were between about 18 and 100 years of age and came from roughly 22 US areas.

The sequenced sample was PBMCs or T cells enriched from blood (not recorded which). The chain employs TRBV4-1 and TRBJ2-5, with 11 bases matching TRBD2. This clonotype was obtained from a woman aged 30 to 39 who had been exposed to COVID-19. The CDR3 DNA follows: TGCGCCAGCAGCCAAGGGCTAGCGGGGGGTGTAGAGACCCAGTACTTC. The encoded protein is CASSQGLAGGVETQYF.